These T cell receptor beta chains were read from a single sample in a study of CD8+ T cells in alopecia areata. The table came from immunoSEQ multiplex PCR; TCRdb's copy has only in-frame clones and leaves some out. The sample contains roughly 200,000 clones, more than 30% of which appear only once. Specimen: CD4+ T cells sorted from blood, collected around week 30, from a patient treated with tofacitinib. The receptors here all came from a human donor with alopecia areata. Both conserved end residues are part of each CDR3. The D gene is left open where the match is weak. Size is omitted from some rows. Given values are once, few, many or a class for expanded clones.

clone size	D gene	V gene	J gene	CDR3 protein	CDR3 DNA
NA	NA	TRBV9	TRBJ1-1	CASNVGGPSSLNTEAFF	TGTGCCAGCAACGTAGGAGGTCCCTCTTCTCTAAACACTGAAGCTTTCTTT
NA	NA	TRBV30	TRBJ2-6	CAWSQGANVLTF	TGTGCCTGGAGCCAAGGGGCCAACGTCCTGACTTTC
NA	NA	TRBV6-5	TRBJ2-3	CASSRDRSTDTQYF	TGTGCCAGCAGTCGCGACAGGAGCACAGATACGCAGTATTTT
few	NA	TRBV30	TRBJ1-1	CAWSSLVEAFF	TGTGCCTGGAGTTCTTTGGTAGAAGCTTTCTTT
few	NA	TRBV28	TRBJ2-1	CASSSSGSSKGEQFF	TGTGCCAGCAGTTCCTCGGGATCCTCAAAGGGTGAGCAGTTCTTC
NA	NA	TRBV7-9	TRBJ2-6	CASSPFLSGANVLTF	TGTGCCAGCAGCCCCTTCCTCTCTGGGGCCAACGTCCTGACTTTC
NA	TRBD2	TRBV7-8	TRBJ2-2	CASSPRDYANTGELFF	TGTGCCAGCAGCCCCCGGGACTACGCGAACACCGGGGAGCTGTTTTTT
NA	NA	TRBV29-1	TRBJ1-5	CSAGGGDGNQPQHF	TGCAGCGCCGGAGGGGGGGATGGCAATCAGCCCCAGCATTTT
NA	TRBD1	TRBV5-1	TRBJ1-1	CASSLELGQGEAFF	TGCGCCAGCAGCTTGGAGTTGGGACAGGGTGAAGCTTTCTTT
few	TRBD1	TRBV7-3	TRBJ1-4	CASSSRTGELFF	TGTGCCAGCAGCTCCCGGACAGGGGAACTGTTTTTT
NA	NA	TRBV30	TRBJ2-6	CAWSNLPGLSHSGANVLTF	TGTGCCTGGAGCAACCTCCCGGGTCTCTCCCACTCTGGGGCCAACGTCCTGACTTTC
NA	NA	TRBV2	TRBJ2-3	CASNQATDTQYF	TGTGCCAGCAACCAGGCGACAGATACGCAGTATTTT
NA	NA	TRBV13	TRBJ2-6	CASRGPYSLSGANVLTF	TGTGCCAGCAGGGGACCCTACTCCCTCTCTGGGGCCAACGTCCTGACTTTC
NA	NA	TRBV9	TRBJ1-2	CASSETGGSGYTF	TGTGCCAGCAGCGAGACTGGGGGGTCTGGCTACACCTTC
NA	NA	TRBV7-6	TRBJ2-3	CASSLAGASTDTQYF	TGTGCCAGCAGCTTAGCAGGGGCTAGCACAGATACGCAGTATTTT
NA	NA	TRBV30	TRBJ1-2	CAWSVRGQANYGYTF	TGTGCCTGGAGTGTACGCGGCCAAGCTAACTATGGCTACACCTTC
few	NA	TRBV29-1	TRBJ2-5	CSSTRGETQYF	TGCAGCTCCACCCGGGGGGAGACCCAGTACTTC
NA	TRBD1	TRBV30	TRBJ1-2	CGLTGGKPGGYTF	TGTGGCCTAACAGGGGGGAAGCCAGGCGGCTACACCTTC
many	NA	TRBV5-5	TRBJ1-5	CASSLGMGGGNQPQHF	TGTGCCAGCAGCTTGGGGATGGGGGGCGGAAATCAGCCCCAGCATTTT
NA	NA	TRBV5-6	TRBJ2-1	CASNRVGTWNEQFF	TGTGCCAGCAATCGGGTGGGGACTTGGAATGAGCAGTTCTTC
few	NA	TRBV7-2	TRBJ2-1	CASLDSDYNEQFF	TGTGCCAGCTTGGACTCCGACTACAATGAGCAGTTCTTC
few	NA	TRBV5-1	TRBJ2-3	CASSFNIASTDTQYF	TGCGCCAGCAGCTTCAATATCGCTAGCACAGATACGCAGTATTTT
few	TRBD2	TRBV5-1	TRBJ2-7	CASSSEDTGLAGIHEQYF	TGCGCCAGCAGCTCAGAAGATACGGGACTAGCGGGGATCCACGAGCAGTACTTC
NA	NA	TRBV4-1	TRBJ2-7	CASSHIMSEQYF	TGCGCCAGCAGCCACATAATGTCAGAGCAGTACTTC
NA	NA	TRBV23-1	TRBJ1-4	CASSQGACDEKLFF	TGCGCCAGCAGTCAAGGCGCGTGCGACGAAAAACTGTTTTTT
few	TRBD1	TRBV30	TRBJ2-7	CAWSAPSGTGFSQQYF	TGTGCCTGGAGTGCCCCTTCCGGGACAGGGTTTAGCCAGCAGTACTTC
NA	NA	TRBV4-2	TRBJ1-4	CASSHEGPGGEKLFF	TGTGCCAGCAGCCACGAGGGTCCCGGGGGTGAAAAACTGTTTTTT
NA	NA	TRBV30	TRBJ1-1	CAADPQGNTEAFF	TGTGCCGCGGACCCCCAGGGAAACACTGAAGCTTTCTTT
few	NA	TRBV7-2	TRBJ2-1	CATAGGISYNEQFF	TGTGCCACCGCCGGGGGTATCTCCTACAATGAGCAGTTCTTC
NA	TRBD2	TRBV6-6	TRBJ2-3	CASSGGGANTDTQYF	TGTGCCAGCTCTGGCGGGGGGGCCAACACAGATACGCAGTATTTT
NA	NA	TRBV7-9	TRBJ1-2	CASSSDGGGYTF	TGTGCCAGCAGCTCGGACGGGGGTGGCTACACCTTC
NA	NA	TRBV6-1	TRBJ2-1	CASRMSLVDEQFF	TGTGCCAGCAGGATGTCCCTGGTGGATGAGCAGTTCTTC
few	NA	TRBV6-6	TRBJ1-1	CASSRVSGDTEAFF	TGTGCCAGCAGTAGGGTATCGGGGGACACTGAAGCTTTCTTT
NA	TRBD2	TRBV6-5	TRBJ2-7	CASSYGGTSGAYEQYF	TGTGCCAGCAGTTACGGTGGAACTAGCGGGGCCTACGAGCAGTACTTC
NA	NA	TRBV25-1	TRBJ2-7	CASRTGRVPYEQYF	TGTGCCAGCAGAACGGGAAGAGTTCCCTACGAGCAGTACTTC
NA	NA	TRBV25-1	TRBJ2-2	CASSSQGFGELFF	TGTGCCAGCAGTTCTCAGGGTTTCGGGGAGCTGTTTTTT
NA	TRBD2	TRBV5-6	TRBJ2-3	CASIASRETIRGTDTQYF	TGTGCCAGCATCGCGTCGCGGGAGACGATTCGGGGCACAGATACGCAGTATTTT
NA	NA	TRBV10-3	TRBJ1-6	CAISVERPISPLHF	TGTGCCATCAGTGTAGAGCGACCTATTTCACCCCTCCACTTT